This T cell receptor (beta chain) was identified during a study of T-cell reconstitution after alpha-beta-depleted transplantation in children. Germline assignment: CDR1 DFQATT and CDR2 SNEGSKA (reference sequence). The CDR3 length is 13 residues. Trimming cost V 5 bases and J 4 bases; bases outside gene matches: 6. Unique molecular identifiers were used in preparing the TCRbeta library. TCRdb ran MiXCR on the PCR reads and lists one entry per CDR3 protein. Counted here are about 360,000 distinct CDR3 sequences, approximately 12% occurring once; the ten biggest clones make up around 4.5%. In its sample, this clonotype was seen a few times.

The chain has TRBV20-1 and TRBJ2-5; 8 bases are a match to TRBD2. Sequencing was performed on PBMCs, taken from the stem cell graft. This TCR derives from a human donor who donated a stem cell graft to a child with Fanconi anemia. The CDR3 spells CSAPNRGGETQYF. The DNA for the CDR3 is TGCAGTGCTCCCAATCGGGGGGGAGAGACCCAGTACTTC.